Following are 17 T cell receptor beta chains from one sample sequenced in a study of neoadjuvant anti-PD-1 for oral cavity cancer. Time point defined: after neoadjuvant nivolumab, at surgical resection. Generated by immunoSEQ multiplex PCR, the TCRdb table keeps only in-frame clones and is missing some. In the table there are 33,000 or so clones, 80% of which are singletons. This material consisted of PBMCs, taken after nivolumab (anti-PD-1) treatment. The receptors were gathered from a person aged 35 to 85 with oral cavity squamous cell carcinoma.

The J gene is TRBJ2-7, the V gene TRBV7-8, with TRBD1 identical over 9 bases. The CDR3 loop spans 19 amino acids. V dropped 5 bases and J dropped 0; count of bases not matched to a gene: 17. CDR1 is SGHVS, CDR2 FQNEAQ, per germline. In DNA, the CDR3 is TGTGCCAGCAGCCAGAGGGGGACAGGGTTTCAGGGTCTCTCCTACGAGCAGTACTTC. It encodes CASSQRGTGFQGLSYEQYF.

The genes are TRBV10-3 and TRBJ1-1, with D possibly being TRBD1 (5 bases). Trimming removed 6 bases from V and 2 bases from J, with 16 bases in between. This CDR3 spans 15 amino acids. Germline assignment: CDR1 ENHRY and CDR2 SYGVKD. The CDR3 spells CAISPSTVRNTEAFF. CDR3 sequence (DNA): TGTGCCATCAGCCCATCGACAGTAAGAAACACTGAAGCTTTCTTT.

The V gene is TRBV5-1, the J gene TRBJ2-7; D gene ambiguous. The length of the CDR3 is 13 residues. Germline CDR1 is SGHRS and CDR2 is YFSETQ. Trimming removed 2 bases at V and 6 bases at J, with 12 bases between. The CDR3 nucleotides read TGCGCCAGCAGCTTAAGTGGTGCTGGCGAGCAGTACTTC. Its protein product is CASSLSGAGEQYF.

This chain links TRBV19 with TRBJ2-7, with a tentative D call TRBD1 (5 bases). The CDR3 extends over 16 amino acids. Trimming pared 5 bases from V and 3 bases from J, leaving 20 bases between. Per germline, CDR1 LNHDA and CDR2 SQIVND (reference sequence). This chain's CDR3 is CASSRTETVGLYEQYF. DNA of the CDR3: TGTGCCAGTAGTCGCACCGAGACAGTGGGCCTCTACGAGCAGTACTTC.

The chain is built from TRBV7-2 and TRBJ1-5; 9 bases match TRBD1. After removal of 5 bases from V and 2 bases from J, the junction contained 7 bases not matched to a gene. Germline V gives CDR1 SGHTA, CDR2 FQGNSA. The CDR3 sequence is 16 residues long. The CDR3 loop is CASSVTGGSGNQPQHF. The CDR3 DNA follows: TGTGCCAGCAGCGTCACAGGGGGCTCTGGCAATCAGCCCCAGCATTTT. Together with reference TRBV7-2 and TRBJ1-5, the CDR3 gives the full variable domain: GAGVSQSPSNKVTEKGKDVELRCDPISGHTALYWYRQSLGQGLEFLIYFQGNSAPDKSGLPSDRFSAERTGGSVSTLTIQRTQQEDSAVYLCASSVTGGSGNQPQHFGDGTRLSIL.

This clone was found a few times. This chain connects TRBV7-9 to TRBJ1-1; no firm D call. The germline gives CDR1 SEHNR, CDR2 FQNEAQ (reference sequence). The CDR3 runs to 12 residues. Trimming stripped 3 bases from V and 0 bases from J, with 2 bases between. The CDR3 DNA follows: TGTGCCAGCAGCTTCTTGAACACTGAAGCTTTCTTT. Translated: CASSFLNTEAFF.

This clone was observed a handful of times. The sample holds other DNA sequences that translate to the same CDR3. V and J are TRBV15 and TRBJ2-6; the D gene is possibly TRBD1 (5 bases). The V end lost 0 bases, the J end lost 2 bases, and 5 bases lay between the germline ends. There are 15 residues in the CDR3. CDR1 is LNHNV, CDR2 YYDKDF, per germline (reference sequence). The CDR3 region has the DNA TGTGCCACCAGCAGAGACAGGGCTGGGGCCAACGTCCTGACTTTC. Its protein product is CATSRDRAGANVLTF.

V and J are TRBV19 and TRBJ1-1; TRBD1 agrees at 7 bases. The germline CDR1 and CDR2 sequences are LNHDA and SQIVND (reference sequence). With V trimmed by 5 bases and J by 5 bases, 11 bases remained unmatched. CDR3 length: 15 amino acids. CDR3 sequence: CASSPTGPRWTEAFF. The DNA of the CDR3 is TGTGCCAGTAGTCCGACAGGGCCCCGGTGGACTGAAGCTTTCTTT.

The chain carries TRBV5-1 and TRBJ2-1, with 9 bases aligning to TRBD1. There are 16 residues in the CDR3. CDR1 SGHRS and CDR2 YFSETQ come from the germline V gene. The J segment lost 2 bases and the V segment lost 6 bases, leaving 9 bases of the junction unmatched. The CDR3 sequence: CASNRGTGITYNEQFF. CDR3 nucleotides: TGCGCCAGCAACCGGGGGACAGGGATAACCTACAATGAGCAGTTCTTC.

This clone was seen just once. The chain has TRBV6-5 and TRBJ1-2, with D unclear. The CDR3 sequence is 13 residues long. Germline V gene lookup returns CDR1 MNHEY and CDR2 SVGAGI. V was pared by 1 base and J by 4 bases, with 7 bases between. This CDR3 is CASSYLQFYGYTF. For the CDR3, the DNA is TGTGCCAGCAGTTACTTGCAGTTCTATGGCTACACCTTC.

The chain employs TRBV5-6 and TRBJ2-3; a possible D gene is TRBD2 (6 bases). The CDR3 sequence is 18 residues long. From germline, CDR1 is SGHDT and CDR2 YYEEEE. V was shortened by 6 bases and J by 0 bases, with 23 bases between the two germline ends. The CDR3 sequence is CASTPGRGASSSTDTQYF. In DNA form, the CDR3 reads TGTGCCAGCACCCCAGGGCGGGGAGCTTCAAGCAGCACAGATACGCAGTATTTT.

The genes are TRBV29-1 and TRBJ1-1; a possible D gene is TRBD1 (5 bases). CDR3 length: 13 amino acids. Trimming took 4 bases from V and 4 from J, leaving 13 bases between them. CDR1 is SQVTM and CDR2 is ANQGSEA in the germline V gene. The CDR3 reads CSVVTRVSTEAFF. CDR3 coding DNA: TGCAGCGTTGTAACCAGGGTTTCCACTGAAGCTTTCTTT.

J is TRBJ1-1 and V is TRBV5-5, with D perhaps matching TRBD1 (5 bases). Trimming took off 3 bases at V and 8 bases at J, with 11 bases between the two ends. The CDR3 runs 12 residues. The germline V gene has CDR1 SGHKS and CDR2 YYEKEE (reference sequence). The CDR3 protein is CASSSGTEEAFF. DNA of the CDR3: TGTGCCAGCAGCTCCGGGACGGAGGAAGCTTTCTTT.

The chain has TRBV7-2 and TRBJ1-6; possibly TRBD1 for D (6 bases). Trimming stripped 1 base from V and 6 bases from J, with 10 bases between. CDR3 length equals 15 residues. In germline, CDR1 is SGHTA, CDR2 FQGNSA. The CDR3 coding sequence is TGTGCCAGCAGCTTAGGGCAGGGGTTTAATTCACCCCTCCACTTT. It translates to CASSLGQGFNSPLHF.

This chain uses TRBV2 with TRBJ2-6; 9 positions agree with TRBD1. CDR3 length: 20 amino acids. Germline V gene sequence: CDR1 SNHLY, CDR2 FYNNEI. With V trimmed by 8 bases and J by 2 bases, 19 bases remained unmatched. The CDR3 DNA follows: TGTGCCAGCTTCCCCCAAGGTCCGGGACAGGGATTTGCTGGGGCCAACGTCCTGACTTTC. The encoded protein is CASFPQGPGQGFAGANVLTF.

V is TRBV7-9 and J is TRBJ2-2, with no clear D. The CDR3 is made up of 16 amino acids. Trimming took 5 bases from V and 7 from J, leaving 20 bases between them. Per germline, CDR1 SEHNR and CDR2 FQNEAQ (reference sequence). CDR3 in DNA: TGTGCCAGCAGCCCCCCCTCCGGCCCTCCGGGCGGGGAGCTGTTTTTT. Residues: CASSPPSGPPGGELFF.

V is TRBV5-5 and J is TRBJ1-6, with 7 bases that match TRBD1. J gave up 12 bases and V 4 bases, and 16 bases lay outside the gene matches. This CDR3 region has 16 residues. Germline assignment: CDR1 SGHKS and CDR2 YYEKEE (reference sequence). CDR3 in amino acids: CASSPRTGQRLVPLHF. CDR3 DNA sequence: TGTGCCAGCAGCCCACGGACAGGCCAGCGTCTGGTACCCCTCCACTTT.